This T cell receptor beta chain came from a study of T cell changes during pregnancy in multiple sclerosis. The CDR3 runs 14 residues. Germline CDR1 reads LNHDA; CDR2 reads SQIVND (reference sequence). V was shortened by 10 bases and J by 3 bases, with 19 bases between the two germline ends. The data were produced by immunoSEQ multiplex PCR, yet TCRdb's version contains in-frame clones alone and is incomplete. The sample contains roughly 100,000 clones, about 91% of which appear only once. The J gene is TRBJ2-7, the V gene TRBV19; D possibly corresponds to TRBD2 (6 bases). Sequencing used peripheral blood, obtained after pregnancy. This TCR derives from a female donor with multiple sclerosis, enrolled in a pregnancy study. CDR3 loop: CATSRGGSYYEQYF. In DNA form, the CDR3 reads TGTGCCACCTCCCGTGGGGGGTCGTACTACGAGCAGTACTTC.